A selection of T cell receptor beta chains follows, all from one sample in a study of Ad26.COV2.S vaccination and SARS-CoV-2 variants. The method was immunoSEQ multiplex PCR; TCRdb's version includes in-frame clones alone and lacks a portion of them. There are 350,000 to 500,000 clones in the sample; 89% occur only once, and around 2.6% lies in the top ten. This specimen was peripheral blood, taken in a trial of Ad26.COV2.S vaccine versus placebo. All receptors derive from a person aged 18-65 years who received the Ad26.COV2.S COVID-19 vaccine or a placebo. Each CDR3 is given with its conserved first and last residue. The D gene is left open where the match is weak. Clone size is given for some rows only: seen once, a few or many times, or a class if the clone is expanded.

V	J	size	D	CDR3	DNA
TRBV11-2	TRBJ2-7	-	-	CASSPRRRSYEQYF	TGTGCCAGCAGCCCGCGGAGGAGATCCTACGAGCAGTACTTC
TRBV7-9	TRBJ2-1	-	-	CASSTRSNEQFF	TGTGCCAGCAGCACGAGGAGTAATGAGCAGTTCTTC
TRBV29-1	TRBJ1-1	-	-	CSGDLNTEAFF	TGCAGCGGGGACCTGAACACTGAAGCTTTCTTT
TRBV5-5	TRBJ1-6	-	TRBD1	CASSLRPDRKVANSPLHF	TGTGCCAGCAGCTTGAGGCCGGACAGGAAAGTTGCTAATTCACCCCTCCACTTT
TRBV7-2	TRBJ1-1	-	TRBD1	CASSTRTGMNTEAFF	TGTGCCAGCAGCACCCGGACAGGCATGAACACTGAAGCTTTCTTT
TRBV29-1	TRBJ2-7	once	-	CSVELPLAYEQYF	TGCAGCGTTGAACTCCCCCTGGCCTACGAGCAGTACTTC
TRBV5-1	TRBJ2-1	-	-	CASSRETGSYNEQFF	TGCGCCAGCAGCCGAGAGACTGGCTCCTACAATGAGCAGTTCTTC
TRBV4-2	TRBJ2-1	few	-	CASSQGTSSYNEQFF	TGTGCCAGCAGCCAAGGGACATCCTCCTACAATGAGCAGTTCTTC
TRBV5-6	TRBJ2-1	-	-	CASSKGPPGVKFF	TGTGCCAGCAGCAAAGGGCCGCCTGGGGTCAAGTTCTTC
TRBV19	TRBJ1-6	once	-	CASTGLPSSYNSPLHF	TGTGCCAGTACTGGACTTCCCAGCTCCTATAATTCACCCCTCCACTTT
TRBV5-1	TRBJ1-2	-	-	CASSFRDFYGYTF	TGCGCCAGCAGCTTCCGGGACTTCTATGGCTACACCTTC
TRBV7-3	TRBJ2-1	-	TRBD2	CASSFSAGAEYEQFF	TGTGCCAGCAGCTTTTCAGCGGGAGCAGAATACGAGCAGTTCTTC
TRBV20-1	TRBJ2-1	-	-	CSARIRGRQFF	TGCAGTGCTAGAATTCGAGGTAGGCAGTTCTTC
TRBV4-1	TRBJ1-2	-	-	CASSQLTTGPYGYTF	TGCGCCAGCAGCCAACTAACGACAGGCCCCTATGGCTACACCTTC
TRBV4-1	TRBJ2-1	-	-	CASSLPRGSEQFF	TGCGCCAGCAGCCTACCTCGGGGGAGTGAGCAGTTCTTC
TRBV5-5	TRBJ2-5	-	-	CASSPLGQPQETQYF	TGTGCCAGCAGCCCATTAGGACAGCCACAAGAGACCCAGTACTTC
TRBV6-6	TRBJ1-2	-	TRBD1	CASSGGDRSGGGYTF	TGTGCCAGCAGTGGGGGGGACAGGAGTGGCGGAGGCTACACCTTC
TRBV5-4	TRBJ1-6	-	TRBD1	CASSFTGVADSPLHF	TGTGCCAGCAGCTTTACAGGGGTGGCGGATTCACCCCTCCACTTT
TRBV14	TRBJ2-3	-	TRBD2	CASSQRTSGGTSTDTQYF	TGTGCCAGCAGCCAAAGGACTAGCGGGGGAACTAGCACAGATACGCAGTATTTT
TRBV11-3	TRBJ2-1	-	-	CASSLVLTDNYYNEQFF	TGTGCCAGCAGCTTAGTCTTGACAGATAACTATTACAATGAGCAGTTCTTC
TRBV4-3	TRBJ1-3	-	-	CASSQDGGRWNTIYF	TGCGCCAGCAGCCAAGATGGAGGGAGGTGGAACACCATATATTTT
TRBV7-8	TRBJ2-3	once	TRBD2	CASSLWGGVSTDTQYF	TGTGCCAGCAGCTTATGGGGGGGGGTGAGCACAGATACGCAGTATTTT
TRBV10-2	TRBJ2-7	-	TRBD1	CAALRGPSYEQYF	TGCGCCGCCCTGAGGGGGCCCTCCTACGAGCAGTACTTC
TRBV5-1	TRBJ2-2	-	-	CASSLRGPNTGELFF	TGCGCCAGCAGCTTGCGAGGACCGAACACCGGGGAGCTGTTTTTT
TRBV4-1	TRBJ2-1	-	TRBD2	CASSQDSRWRGVYNEQFF	TGCGCCAGCAGCCAAGATAGTAGGTGGCGGGGGGTTTACAATGAGCAGTTCTTC
TRBV5-5	TRBJ1-5	-	-	CASSWGTRDNQPQHF	TGTGCCAGCAGCTGGGGGACTAGGGACAATCAGCCCCAGCATTTT
TRBV6-2/TRBV6-3	TRBJ2-1	-	-	CASSSDGAVIDEQFF	TGTGCCAGCAGCAGCGACGGGGCCGTTATCGATGAGCAGTTCTTC
TRBV24-1	TRBJ2-3	-	TRBD2	CATSDPRNSGRAKDTQYF	TGTGCCACCAGTGACCCTAGAAATAGCGGGAGGGCCAAAGATACGCAGTATTTT
TRBV7-2	TRBJ2-1	-	-	CASSLTGSQREQFF	TGTGCCAGCAGCCTTACAGGGTCGCAGAGAGAGCAGTTCTTC
TRBV7-2	TRBJ1-3	-	-	CASSPVSSSGNTIYF	TGTGCCAGCAGCCCGGTCTCCTCCTCTGGAAACACCATATATTTT
TRBV7-2	TRBJ2-5	-	-	CASSLQANQETQYF	TGTGCCAGCAGCTTACAGGCTAACCAGGAGACCCAGTACTTC
TRBV20-1	TRBJ2-5	-	-	CSARRETQYF	TGCAGTGCTAGGAGGGAGACCCAGTACTTC
TRBV5-6	TRBJ1-1	once	-	CASSWQGIGTEAFF	TGTGCCAGCAGCTGGCAGGGGATTGGCACTGAAGCTTTCTTT
TRBV5-1	TRBJ2-7	-	-	CASSPGLVSSYEQYF	TGCGCCAGCAGCCCGGGTCTGGTCTCATCCTACGAGCAGTACTTC
TRBV5-5	TRBJ1-1	-	-	CASSFTDEAFF	TGTGCCAGCAGCTTCACCGATGAAGCTTTCTTT
TRBV27	TRBJ2-1	-	-	CASSKRPLANEQFF	TGTGCCAGCAGTAAACGGCCCTTGGCCAATGAGCAGTTCTTC
TRBV5-5	TRBJ1-5	-	-	CASSLVVNQPQHF	TGTGCCAGCAGCTTGGTGGTCAATCAGCCCCAGCATTTT
TRBV7-6	TRBJ2-3	-	-	CASSLGGTTDTQYF	TGTGCCAGCAGCTTAGGCGGGACCACAGATACGCAGTATTTT
TRBV4-2	TRBJ2-7	-	TRBD2	CASSGTSGGAYEQYF	TGTGCCAGCAGCGGCACTAGCGGGGGGGCCTACGAGCAGTACTTC
TRBV7-2	TRBJ2-5	once	-	CASSSWHQDQETQYF	TGTGCCAGCAGCTCCTGGCACCAGGACCAAGAGACCCAGTACTTC
TRBV11-2	TRBJ2-1	-	-	CASSLDAWYGQRSYNEQFF	TGTGCCAGCAGCTTAGATGCATGGTATGGCCAGCGATCCTACAATGAGCAGTTCTTC
TRBV19	TRBJ1-5	-	TRBD1	CASSGQVPSYSNQPQHF	TGTGCCAGTAGCGGACAGGTCCCTTCATATAGCAATCAGCCCCAGCATTTT
TRBV30	TRBJ1-1	once	-	CAWSVRWEKADTEAFF	TGTGCCTGGAGTGTACGTTGGGAAAAAGCGGACACTGAAGCTTTCTTT
TRBV3-1/TRBV3-2	TRBJ2-5	-	-	CASSPLEETQYF	TGTGCCAGCAGCCCACTCGAAGAGACCCAGTACTTC
TRBV18	TRBJ1-6	-	-	CASSGSIGPLHF	TGTGCCAGCTCAGGCTCTATTGGCCCCCTCCACTTT
TRBV19	TRBJ1-1	-	-	CASSFAPDTNTEAFF	TGTGCCAGTAGTTTCGCCCCGGACACGAACACTGAAGCTTTCTTT
TRBV7-3	TRBJ2-3	-	-	CASSLMAAGLIRTDTQYF	TGTGCCAGCAGCTTAATGGCGGCGGGACTGATCCGCACAGATACGCAGTATTTT
TRBV7-2	TRBJ2-4	-	-	CASRPGAGPVVGKNIQYF	TGTGCCAGCAGGCCTGGGGCCGGGCCTGTGGTGGGCAAAAACATTCAGTACTTC
TRBV4-2	TRBJ1-3	-	-	CASSEVGAENGNTIYF	TGTGCCAGCAGCGAAGTAGGAGCGGAGAATGGAAACACCATATATTTT
TRBV18	TRBJ1-4	few	-	CASQRNRVGEKLFF	TGTGCCAGCCAAAGAAATCGAGTTGGTGAAAAACTGTTTTTT
TRBV11-3	TRBJ2-3	-	-	CASSRQYTDTQYF	TGTGCCAGCAGCAGACAGTACACAGATACGCAGTATTTT
TRBV7-2	TRBJ1-5	-	-	CASSPQRAHQPQHF	TGTGCCAGCAGCCCCCAGAGGGCTCATCAGCCCCAGCATTTT
TRBV2	TRBJ1-5	-	-	CASSATGGVRSNQPQHF	TGTGCCAGCAGCGCTACGGGGGGCGTACGTAGCAATCAGCCCCAGCATTTT
TRBV5-6	TRBJ1-5	-	-	CASSFGSQPQHF	TGTGCCAGCAGCTTTGGGAGTCAGCCCCAGCATTTT
TRBV6-6	TRBJ2-3	-	-	CASLVSTSTDTQYF	TGTGCCAGTTTAGTCAGCACCTCCACAGATACGCAGTATTTT